This TCR beta chain was identified in a study of glioma-infiltrating T cells after dendritic cell vaccination. The immunoSEQ assay amplified TCRB CDR3 from up to 2 ug DNA. Measured with immunoSEQ multiplex PCR; TCRdb has only the in-frame clones, and not every one. Altogether over 70,000 clones are present, around 80% being singletons, with the ten largest covering 2.1%. Trimming left V 2 bases short and J 6 bases short, with 13 bases between. Germline V gene data show CDR1 as SGHTA and CDR2 as FQGTGA. This CDR3 is 14 amino acids long. The sequence came from a human donor with glioblastoma. This material consisted of blood, taken before dendritic cell vaccination. The V gene is TRBV7-3, the J gene TRBJ2-5; no clear D gene. CDR3 in DNA: TGTGCCAGCAGCTTATATGGGCCTGAAAAGACCCAGTACTTC. Its translation: CASSLYGPEKTQYF.